The 14 T cell receptor beta chains below were found in one sample sequenced in a study of CD8 T cells in ankylosing spondylitis. Study results and limitations: Seemingly distinctive of ankylosing spondylitis blood was a TCR beta motif formed by eight highly homologous variants.

Their target antigens are unknown. TCRdb itself ran the 5' RACE reads through MiXCR, one entry per CDR3 protein. The data hold about 480,000 distinct CDR3 sequences, with approximately 17% observed a single time. The sample consisted of blood, either unsorted or a sorted T cell fraction (not recorded which). These TCRs come from a male donor with ankylosing spondylitis.

This clonotype has more than one count but fewer than ten. The V gene is TRBV7-8, the J gene TRBJ1-6; no clear D gene. Germline V CDR1 and CDR2: SGHVS, FQNEAQ. Trimming shortened V by 2 bases and J by 0 bases, and 11 bases separated the two germline ends. The CDR3 is made up of 17 amino acids. In DNA, the CDR3 is TGTGCCAGCAGCTTACTAGGAAGTGGCTCCTATAATTCACCCCTCCACTTT. Translating gives CASSLLGSGSYNSPLHF.

This clonotype was counted a few times. The chain has TRBV5-1 and TRBJ2-2; 11 bases map to TRBD2. V trimming: 4 bases; J trimming: 3 bases; junction bases outside the gene matches: 5. The CDR3 covers 16 residues. Germline CDR1 reads SGHRS; CDR2 reads YFSETQ. In nucleotides, the CDR3 is TGCGCCAGCAGCATCACTAGCGGGAGCCACACCGGGGAGCTGTTTTTT. Residues: CASSITSGSHTGELFF.

This clonotype has only a few counts. V usage is TRBV6-1 and J usage is TRBJ1-5; 7 bases are a match to TRBD1. The CDR3 is made up of 16 amino acids. Germline V gene sequence: CDR1 MNHNS, CDR2 SASEGT. V was pared by 4 bases and J by 6 bases, with 12 bases of the junction left unmatched. CDR3 sequence (DNA): TGTGCCAGCAGTGGACTATCCGGGGCAGGGGGTCAGCCCCAGCATTTT. Translated: CASSGLSGAGGQPQHF.

The rearrangement uses TRBV7-2 and TRBJ2-2, with D perhaps matching TRBD1 (5 bases). Germline V gene lookup returns CDR1 SGHTA and CDR2 FQGNSA. CDR3 length: 15 amino acids. With 2 bases removed from V and 7 bases from J, the gap between germline ends came to 14 bases. The CDR3 DNA reads as TGTGCCAGCAGCTTAAGGGGTAGTTTTGTCGGGGAGCTGTTTTTT. Translation: CASSLRGSFVGELFF.

This clonotype was seen ten or more times. The chain links TRBV12-3 or TRBV12-4 to TRBJ1-1; no definite D call. The CDR3 runs 14 residues. Between the trimmed V and J ends, which lost 7 bases and 1 base, there was a span of 13 bases. The CDR3 DNA sequence: TGTGCCAGCAAGGCGGCCCTCGGGAACACTGAAGCTTTCTTT. Residues: CASKAALGNTEAFF.

In this sample, this clonotype turned up a few times. This chain links TRBV6-1 with TRBJ2-1; weak D call: TRBD2 (6 bases). This CDR3 comprises 15 residues. V gave up 7 bases and J gave up 0 bases, with 13 bases separating them. Germline CDR1 MNHNS, CDR2 SASEGT. DNA for the CDR3: TGTGCCAGCATTCTAGCGCCGTCCTCCTACAATGAGCAGTTCTTC. This encodes CASILAPSSYNEQFF.

V and J are TRBV28 and TRBJ2-1, with TRBD2 as a possible D gene (7 bases). Trimming took off 5 bases at V and 0 bases at J, with 14 bases between the two ends. Per the germline V gene, CDR1 is MDHEN and CDR2 is SYDVKM. This CDR3 comprises 16 residues. The CDR3 loop is CASSPRGGNSYNEQFF. In DNA, the CDR3 is TGTGCCAGCAGTCCTCGCGGGGGCAACTCCTACAATGAGCAGTTCTTC. The variable domain in full, with the rest retrieved from reference TRBV28 and TRBJ2-1, is DVKVTQSSRYLVKRTGEKVFLECVQDMDHENMFWYRQDPGLGLRLIYFSYDVKMKEKGDIPEGYSVSREKKERFSLILESASTNQTSMYLCASSPRGGNSYNEQFFGPGTRLTVL.

The gene calls are TRBV11-1 and TRBJ1-2, with 7 positions matching TRBD1. V lost 6 bases, J lost 7 bases, and 8 bases stayed unmatched. The CDR3 covers 13 residues. CDR1 is SGHAT and CDR2 is FQDESV in the germline V gene (reference sequence). This CDR3 reads CASSKDRDTGYTF. Here the CDR3 DNA reads TGTGCCAGCAGTAAAGACAGGGATACTGGCTACACCTTC.

This clonotype turned up a few times. V is TRBV12-3 or TRBV12-4 and J is TRBJ2-3; 10 bases align to TRBD1. V lost 2 bases to trimming and J lost 3 bases; unmatched junction nucleotides: 5. CDR3 size: 16 residues. CDR3 amino acids: CASSLTRTGGTDTQYF. The CDR3 DNA follows: TGTGCCAGCAGTTTAACCCGGACAGGGGGAACAGATACGCAGTATTTT.

The rearrangement links TRBV20-1 to TRBJ1-1, with no clear D. The germline V gene encodes CDR1 DFQATT and CDR2 SNEGSKA (reference sequence). This CDR3 region has 12 residues. V was cut by 6 bases and J by 1 base, with 9 bases left in between. For the CDR3, the DNA is TGCAGTGCCCTCCCCAGGAACACTGAAGCTTTCTTT. It encodes CSALPRNTEAFF.

This clonotype was detected a few times. The junction does not match germline at one end; this may be a read error. The V gene is TRBV6-2 or TRBV6-3, the J gene TRBJ2-1; 8 bases fit TRBD2. Germline V gives CDR1 MNHEY, CDR2 SVGEGT. The CDR3 extends over 11 amino acids. CDR3 coding DNA: TGTGCCAGCAGTGCCGGGACTAGAAGCCTCTTC. It codes for CASSAGTRSLF.

The genes are TRBV20-1 and TRBJ1-6; D remains ambiguous. Germline V CDR1 and CDR2: DFQATT, SNEGSKA (reference sequence). Trimming removed 0 bases at V and 7 bases at J, with 16 bases between. The CDR3 length is 16 residues. CDR3 nucleotide sequence: TGCAGTGCTAGAGATTGGGTTGGGAGCCGAAATTCACCCCTCCACTTT. It encodes CSARDWVGSRNSPLHF.

The CDR3 region is CASTLPGHRGEAFF. In DNA, the CDR3 is TGTGCCAGCACCCTCCCCGGGCACCGCGGTGAAGCTTTCTTT. The chain combines TRBV12-3 or TRBV12-4 with TRBJ1-1, with no clear D. With 7 bases removed from V and 7 bases from J, the gap between germline ends came to 19 bases. The CDR3 runs to 14 residues.

The chain links TRBV6-1 to TRBJ2-5, with 8 bases aligning to TRBD2. The V and J ends lost 7 bases and 5 bases, in that order; junction bases with no gene match: 12. Per the germline V gene, CDR1 is MNHNS and CDR2 is SASEGT. The CDR3 has 15 residues. The CDR3 sequence is CASNPVTGGGETQYF. CDR3 DNA sequence: TGTGCCAGCAACCCCGTGACGGGAGGGGGGGAGACCCAGTACTTC.